Each of the 24 T cell receptor beta chains below was sequenced from the same sample in a study of early T cells in non-severe SARS-CoV-2 infection. TCRdb ran MiXCR on the 5' RACE reads and lists one entry per CDR3 protein. The table records roughly 60,000 distinct CDR3 sequences, approximately 12% of them present only once. The material sequenced was whole blood. These TCRs come from an adult who was a healthcare worker with PCR-confirmed SARS-CoV-2 infection or an uninfected control (not recorded which).

This clonotype was observed a few times. The genes are TRBV27 and TRBJ2-3; 7 bases are shared with TRBD1. Trimming removed 6 bases from V and 2 bases from J; junction bases left unmatched: 5. The CDR3 is 14 amino acids. CDR1 and CDR2 from the germline V gene are MNHEY and SMNVEV (reference sequence). This CDR3 reads CASRRTGNTDTQYF. DNA for the CDR3: TGTGCCAGCAGGCGGACAGGTAACACAGATACGCAGTATTTT.

This clonotype was picked up a small number of times. V usage is TRBV5-1 and J usage is TRBJ2-6; D not certain. Germline V gives CDR1 SGHRS, CDR2 YFSETQ. V lost 2 bases, J lost 0 bases, and 6 bases lay in between. The CDR3 has 15 amino acids. DNA for the CDR3: TGCGCCAGCAGCTTAATTCTCTCTGGGGCCAACGTCCTGACTTTC. This sequence encodes CASSLILSGANVLTF.

V gene TRBV3-1 combines with J gene TRBJ1-4, with D maybe TRBD1 (6 bases). CDR1 is LGHDT, CDR2 YNNKEL, per germline (reference sequence). The CDR3 runs 14 residues. Trimming took off 2 bases at V and 7 bases at J, with 11 bases between the two ends. CDR3 sequence: CASSQFGGGEKLFF. The CDR3 DNA reads TGTGCCAGCAGCCAATTTGGAGGGGGTGAAAAACTGTTTTTT.

The gene calls are TRBV4-3 and TRBJ2-3; D gene unclear. V lost 0 bases, J lost 4 bases, and 11 bases lay in between. CDR3 length: 15 residues. Germline V CDR1 and CDR2: LGHNA, YSLEER. CDR3: CASSQEPSEADTQYF. CDR3 nucleotides: TGCGCCAGCAGCCAAGAGCCCAGCGAAGCAGATACGCAGTATTTT.

This clonotype was detected a few times. This chain links TRBV6-1 with TRBJ2-1; TRBD1 agrees at 8 bases. V trimming: 5 bases; J trimming: 1 base; junction bases outside the gene matches: 7. The germline V gene encodes CDR1 MNHNS and CDR2 SASEGT. This CDR3 is 16 amino acids long. The CDR3 protein is CASSPRTGKSYNEQFF. For the CDR3, the DNA is TGTGCCAGCAGTCCGCGGACAGGGAAATCCTACAATGAGCAGTTCTTC.

The chain has TRBV18 and TRBJ2-1; 8 nucleotides align to TRBD2. The CDR3 has 17 amino acids. V shed 0 bases and J 10 bases; nucleotides not matched to a gene: 14. Germline loops: CDR1 KGHSH, CDR2 LQKENI. The CDR3 loop reads CASSPPNPAGALGEQFF. The CDR3 DNA is TGTGCCAGCTCACCACCGAATCCAGCGGGGGCCCTCGGGGAGCAGTTCTTC.

This clonotype was picked up many times. The chain has TRBV5-1 and TRBJ2-5; the D gene is possibly TRBD1 (5 bases). The CDR3 is made up of 13 amino acids. The V gene's germline CDR1 is SGHRS and CDR2 YFSETQ. The V end was cut by 2 bases, the J end by 0 bases, with 5 bases between. The chain's CDR3 is CASSLQDQETQYF. CDR3 nucleotide sequence: TGCGCCAGCAGCTTACAGGACCAAGAGACCCAGTACTTC.

This chain links TRBV5-1 with TRBJ2-2; 8 bases fit TRBD2. The CDR3 spans 17 residues. Germline CDR1 and CDR2: SGHRS and YFSETQ. Germline trimming cut 1 base from V and 2 bases from J; bases unmatched to any gene: 7. This CDR3 is CASSLLAGSLNTGELFF. For the CDR3, the DNA is TGCGCCAGCAGCTTGTTAGCGGGAAGCCTAAACACCGGGGAGCTGTTTTTT.

This clonotype was recorded many times. The chain uses TRBV5-1 and TRBJ1-1; D is possibly TRBD1 (6 bases). Germline CDR1 is SGHRS and CDR2 is YFSETQ. V lost 6 bases and J lost 0, with 21 bases in between. This CDR3 spans 17 amino acids. This CDR3 reads CASTLTPGQNMNTEAFF. As DNA, the CDR3 is TGCGCCAGCACCTTAACCCCGGGACAAAACATGAACACTGAAGCTTTCTTT.

This clonotype was counted at least ten times. This chain uses TRBV20-1 with TRBJ2-4, with D perhaps TRBD1 (5 bases). The V gene lost 4 bases and the J gene lost 0 bases, with 10 bases spanning the gap. The CDR3 runs to 14 residues. Germline V gene lookup returns CDR1 DFQATT and CDR2 SNEGSKA (reference sequence). The CDR3 DNA reads as TGCAGTGCTATTCAGGGATTAGCCAAAAACATTCAGTACTTC. Translation gives CSAIQGLAKNIQYF.

This clonotype was detected many times. The J gene is TRBJ2-5, the V gene TRBV12-3 or TRBV12-4, with TRBD2 matching over 7 bases. This CDR3 region has 13 residues. After removal of 8 bases from V and 6 bases from J, the junction contained 9 bases not matched to a gene. The CDR3 here is CASGRLAVKTQYF. DNA of the CDR3: TGTGCCAGCGGGAGGCTAGCGGTCAAGACCCAGTACTTC.

This clonotype was found a few times. V is TRBV20-1 and J is TRBJ2-5; 7 positions agree with TRBD1. In germline, CDR1 is DFQATT, CDR2 SNEGSKA (reference sequence). The ends lost 6 bases at V and 1 base at J; junction bases unmatched: 5. The CDR3 is 13 residues long. CDR3 bases: TGCAGTGCGTCGGACAGGTCCCAAGAGACCCAGTACTTC. Translation gives CSASDRSQETQYF.

This clonotype has only one observation. The chain is built from TRBV7-9 and TRBJ1-5; D is possibly TRBD1 (6 bases). V was trimmed by 5 bases and J by 6 bases, leaving 8 bases between them. The CDR3 has 12 residues. In germline, CDR1 is SEHNR, CDR2 FQNEAQ (reference sequence). CDR3 residues: CASSPRGQPQHF. The DNA of the CDR3 is TGTGCCAGCAGCCCCAGGGGTCAGCCCCAGCATTTT.

The table lists this clonotype with many counts. The V call is TRBV28, the J call TRBJ2-1, with TRBD1 as a possible D gene (5 bases). V lost 3 bases, J lost 3 bases, and 15 bases lay in between. The CDR3 is made up of 16 amino acids. Germline V lookup: CDR1 MDHEN, CDR2 SYDVKM. The CDR3 sequence: CASSLIQVLIYNEQFF. CDR3 bases: TGTGCCAGCAGTTTGATACAGGTGCTGATCTACAATGAGCAGTTCTTC.

This clonotype was seen many times. This chain joins TRBV27 and TRBJ2-7, with a weak D call TRBD2 (6 bases). The germline V gene has CDR1 MNHEY and CDR2 SMNVEV (reference sequence). The CDR3 is made up of 14 amino acids. Trimming stripped 4 bases from V and 3 bases from J, with 13 bases between. The chain's CDR3 is CASSWGLGDYEQYF. CDR3 sequence (DNA): TGTGCCAGCAGTTGGGGACTGGGAGACTACGAGCAGTACTTC.

J is TRBJ2-5 and V is TRBV2; tentative D call: TRBD1 (7 bases). Per germline, CDR1 SNHLY and CDR2 FYNNEI. Trimming removed 11 bases at V and 2 bases at J, with 12 bases between. The CDR3 runs to 12 residues. The CDR3 is CAGRTGQETQYF. In DNA, the CDR3 is TGTGCCGGGAGGACAGGTCAAGAGACCCAGTACTTC.

This clonotype has a handful of counts. The CDR3 protein is CSVGGENYGYTF. DNA of the CDR3: TGCAGCGTTGGGGGAGAGAACTATGGCTACACCTTC. This chain joins TRBV29-1 and TRBJ1-2; D unclear. Germline loops: CDR1 SQVTM, CDR2 ANQGSEA. The CDR3 loop spans 12 amino acids. Trimming took 4 bases from V and 2 from J, leaving 8 bases between them.

This clonotype turned up a few times. The V and J genes are TRBV11-2 and TRBJ2-7, with 9 positions matching TRBD2. This CDR3 spans 18 amino acids. The J segment lost 0 bases and the V segment lost 1 base, leaving 10 bases of the junction unmatched. Germline CDR1 SGHAT, CDR2 FQNNGV. CDR3 DNA sequence: TGTGCCAGCAGCTTAGGGCTTTCTAGCGGGACCAGCTCCTACGAGCAGTACTTC. As protein: CASSLGLSSGTSSYEQYF.

The rearrangement uses TRBV3-1 and TRBJ2-1, with D possibly matching TRBD2 (5 bases). The CDR3 is 15 amino acids. Germline values: CDR1 LGHDT, CDR2 YNNKEL (reference sequence). The V end was cut by 4 bases, the J end by 3 bases, with 13 bases between. CDR3 in amino acids: CASSRSGNNYNEQFF. In DNA form, the CDR3 reads TGTGCCAGCAGCCGCAGCGGAAATAACTACAATGAGCAGTTCTTC.

The chain joins TRBV3-1 to TRBJ2-1; D gene unclear. This CDR3 is 12 amino acids long. The V gene lost 3 bases and the J gene lost 5 bases, with 5 bases spanning the gap. Germline V lookup: CDR1 LGHDT, CDR2 YNNKEL (reference sequence). The CDR3 nucleotides read TGTGCCAGCAGCCAGGTAAACAATGAGCAGTTCTTC. Translated: CASSQVNNEQFF.

Notes on this clonotype: A much more abundant neighbour one base away suggests this may be a read error. V is TRBV5-4 and J is TRBJ2-7; 8 nucleotides agree with TRBD2. From germline, CDR1 is SGHNT and CDR2 YYREEE (reference sequence). The CDR3 loop spans 14 amino acids. This CDR3 is CAGSLAGRTYEQYF. The DNA of the CDR3 is TGTGCCGGCAGCTTAGCGGGAAGGACCTACGAGCAGTACTTC.

This clonotype was counted at least ten times. The chain joins TRBV7-9 to TRBJ1-2; D is possibly TRBD1 (5 bases). The CDR3 spans 14 residues. Germline assignment: CDR1 SEHNR and CDR2 FQNEAQ (reference sequence). The germline V and J ends were trimmed by 3 bases and 8 bases, with 16 bases remaining between them. The CDR3, as DNA: TGTGCCAGCAGCTTCTCGACAGACCCCACCGGCTACACCTTC. It yields the protein CASSFSTDPTGYTF.

This clonotype was counted ten times or more. The chain carries TRBV29-1 and TRBJ2-2; D possibly uses TRBD1 or TRBD2 (5 bases each). Germline CDR1 SQVTM, CDR2 ANQGSEA. V was trimmed by 6 bases and J by 0 bases, leaving 11 bases between them. The CDR3 is made up of 14 amino acids. The CDR3 sequence: CSVRRGANTGELFF. The CDR3 bases are TGCAGCGTCCGCCGGGGCGCGAACACCGGGGAGCTGTTTTTT.

This clonotype was counted only a few times. The chain combines TRBV12-3 or TRBV12-4 with TRBJ2-2; 14 bases align to TRBD2. The CDR3 runs to 16 residues. The trim removed 6 bases at V and 3 bases at J, leaving 3 bases unmatched. The DNA for the CDR3 is TGTGCCAGCAGCTCGGGACTAGCGGGAGACACCGGGGAGCTGTTTTTT. Its translation: CASSSGLAGDTGELFF.